Sequencing of this T cell receptor beta chain was carried out in a study of regulatory T cells in long-lasting Graves disease. Notes on the study in general: Less diverse TCR repertoires were seen in persistent Graves' patients than in newly diagnosed ones.

The junction had 10 bases not matched to a gene; V was cut back by 3 bases and J by 7 bases. Germline V gene sequence: CDR1 MNHEY, CDR2 SMNVEV (reference sequence). This CDR3 comprises 15 residues. The time point here: newly diagnosed GD, antithyroid drugs for less than 3 months. Generation of the TCR library employed RNA extracted from PBMCs. In this cohort, patients came from an endocrinology department located in Xi'an, China. Relying on iRepertoire HTBI primers and Arm-PCR of CDR3 regions, the team built TCR beta libraries. TCRdb reprocessed the multiplex PCR reads with MiXCR, giving one entry per CDR3 protein. The data contain approximately 270,000 distinct CDR3 sequences, 15% to 20% of them singletons. This clonotype has just a few counts. Its antigen is not identified. This sample also belongs to another study, concerning T cells in Graves' hyperthyroidism and ophthalmopathy. That work contributes: The primer set for the first-round RT-PCR of the TCR CDR3 was HTBI.

The specimen comprised peripheral blood mononuclear cells (PBMCs), sampled at new diagnosis, from a patient treated with antithyroid drugs. This clonotype originated in a woman aged 25 to 45 with Graves disease. This rearrangement joins TRBV27 to TRBJ1-2, with 8 bases fitting TRBD1. CDR3 sequence: CASSFDRGRLSGYTF. CDR3 bases: TGTGCCAGCAGTTTCGACAGGGGTCGACTTTCTGGCTACACCTTC.